This TCR beta chain was documented in a study of OX40 agonist ivuxolimab in advanced cancers. The CDR3 covers 14 residues. V was cut by 1 base and J by 3 bases, with 7 bases left in between. Per germline, CDR1 LNHDA and CDR2 SQIVND (reference sequence). The assay was immunoSEQ multiplex PCR, and TCRdb's table has in-frame clones only and misses some. The sample shows tens of thousands of clones, roughly 86% of them seen only once. The J gene is TRBJ1-5, the V gene TRBV19; D is unclear. This specimen consisted of CD4+ or CD8+ T cells sorted from blood, obtained in a trial of the OX40 agonist ivuxolimab. The clonotype was recovered from an adult with an advanced solid tumor such as melanoma, head and neck, liver or kidney cancer. CDR3: CASSIGEYNQPQHF. The CDR3 DNA reads TGTGCCAGTAGTATAGGCGAGTACAATCAGCCCCAGCATTTT.